This TCR beta chain was observed in a study of cytomegalovirus exposure and HLA in healthy donors. Looking at the study overall: An earlier analysis found fewer than 120 million unique TCR beta sequences from 150 million to 200 million T cells. Inside one of the first data releases sat around 85 million unique TCRs taken from HLA-typed donors.

With 60 Vbeta and 13 Jbeta primers, the PCR was carried out. Measured with immunoSEQ multiplex PCR; TCRdb has only the in-frame clones, and not every one. The sample includes around 120,000 clones, 70% to 80% of them seen just once. General study findings and limits: In a later analysis, TCR beta V- and J-gene trimming was associated with a missense DCLRE1C variant.

With respect to this clone: What it recognizes is unknown.

CDR3 length: 16 residues. Germline CDR1 is LGHNT and CDR2 is FRNRAP. With 0 bases removed from V and 0 bases from J, the gap between germline ends came to 11 bases. The clonotype originates from a woman aged 50 to 65 in good health and CMV-seropositive. This sequence joins TRBV12-5 and TRBJ1-1; possibly TRBD1 for D (5 bases). The sequenced sample was PBMCs. CDR3 sequence: CASGLVAGRVNTEAFF. DNA of the CDR3: TGTGCTAGTGGTTTGGTAGCAGGGAGGGTGAACACTGAAGCTTTCTTT.